The subject of this entry is one T cell receptor (beta chain). The antigen is undetermined. Primers: 60 Vbeta forward and 13 Jbeta reverse. The table came from immunoSEQ multiplex PCR; TCRdb's copy has only in-frame clones and leaves some out. Here the sample spans some 190,000 clones, 80% being singletons. Germline lookup yields CDR1 LGHNA and CDR2 YNFKEQ. This CDR3 contains 14 residues. V lost 6 bases and J 2 bases, leaving 11 bases between the germline ends. These data come from a study of cytomegalovirus exposure and HLA in healthy donors. Study-wide results and caveats: In vitro experiments confirmed that three CMV-associated chains were specific for CMV antigens. The later analysis indicated that the majority of CMV-associated TCR beta chains appeared HLA-restricted. Associated with HLA alleles at 0.05 false discovery rate in a later analysis were 15,000 to 20,000 TCR beta sequences. Segments of the TCR beta V type were, in most cases, productive about 90% or about 30% of the time in an earlier analysis.

The V call is TRBV4-2, the J call TRBJ2-1; tentatively, D is TRBD2 (5 bases). The sample comprised PBMCs. The TCR was taken from a girl between 10 and 17 years old in good health and CMV-seropositive. CDR3 sequence: CASRSDWAYNEQFF. CDR3 nucleotides: TGTGCCAGCAGGTCGGACTGGGCCTACAATGAGCAGTTCTTC.